This T cell receptor (beta chain) was recorded in a study of T-cell memory formation after mild COVID-19. Researchers used 5'RACE with constant-segment primers to make TCR alpha and TCR beta cDNA libraries that carry sample barcodes and UMIs. From the 5' RACE reads, TCRdb called clonotypes with MiXCR, one entry per CDR3 protein. The profile shows about 410,000 distinct CDR3 sequences, more than 20% of them singletons. Germline V gene sequence: CDR1 SGHRS, CDR2 YFSETQ. With V trimmed by 0 bases and J by 9 bases, 12 bases remained unmatched. This CDR3 contains 16 residues. The chain carries TRBV5-1 and TRBJ2-1; 7 bases are a match to TRBD2. This TCR was sampled from an adult woman who had mild COVID-19 (a few samples of this study predate the infection). Cell type and time point are not known. Source material: PBMCs or a T cell subset sorted from them (not recorded which). CDR3 coding DNA: TGCGCCAGCAGCTTGGTGGCTAGCGGCCAGGTTGGTGAGCAGTTCTTC. Translation: CASSLVASGQVGEQFF.